This TCR beta chain was found in a study of response to subunit inactivated influenza vaccine. As regards this clonotype: Its antigen is as yet unknown.

Overall study findings and caveats: Authors suggested each seasonal influenza vaccination recruits few new T cells.

Looked up from germline, CDR1 is MNHEY and CDR2 is SVGEGT. The CDR3 loop spans 14 amino acids. Trimming removed 5 bases at V and 11 bases at J, with 19 bases between. From the RT-PCR reads, TCRdb called clonotypes with MiXCR, one entry per CDR3 protein. The sample lists hundreds of thousands of distinct CDR3 sequences, around 8% occurring once. The sample was PBMCs from blood, taken roughly 24 months after vaccination. The receptor was derived from a man aged 50 to 75 who received an inactivated influenza vaccine. The chain employs TRBV6-2 or TRBV6-3 and TRBJ2-1; perhaps D is TRBD1 or TRBD2 (5 bases each). The CDR3 nucleotides are TGTGCCAGCAGTGCGCCCATAGGTCGGGGCAAGCAGTTCTTC. Protein: CASSAPIGRGKQFF.